Each of the 4 T cell receptor beta chains below was sequenced from the same sample in a study of shared clonotypes between healthy human individuals (dated by TCRdb to 2020 to 2021). Library creation used the immunoSEQ multiplex PCR assay. The immuneACCESS repertoire file appears here via TCRdb, limited to in-frame rearrangements. These files lack a portion of the clones; in checked studies, under half of the deficit traces to unresolved V genes, and the cause of the others is not known. A total of hundreds of thousands of clones appear in this sample, about 74% of them only once. Over 1.5% of the sample is held by the ten biggest clonotypes. The sequenced material came from memory CD4+ T cells sorted from blood. The cell subset or site label for this specimen denotes: CD45RA-negative fraction. Source of these receptors: a woman in her thirties in good health.

V usage is TRBV4-1 and J usage is TRBJ1-1; 9 nucleotides line up with TRBD1. In germline, CDR1 is MGHRA, CDR2 YSYEKL. V lost 1 base to trimming and J lost 3 bases; unmatched junction nucleotides: 9. This CDR3 comprises 17 residues. For the CDR3, the DNA is TGCGCCAGCAGCCAAGGAGACAGGGGGTTTCGGGACACTGAAGCTTTCTTT. Its protein product is CASSQGDRGFRDTEAFF.

This sequence joins TRBV28 and TRBJ2-1, with TRBD2 matching over 11 bases. This CDR3 has 15 amino acids. The J segment lost 8 bases and the V segment lost 4 bases, leaving 7 bases of the junction unmatched. From germline, CDR1 is MDHEN and CDR2 SYDVKM. CDR3 region: CASSSSSGRLDEQFF. CDR3 nucleotide sequence: TGTGCCAGCAGTTCCTCTAGCGGGAGGTTGGATGAGCAGTTCTTC.

V usage is TRBV25-1 and J usage is TRBJ1-1; TRBD1 is a possible D gene (5 bases). The CDR3 covers 17 residues. V dropped 1 base and J dropped 1 base, with 16 bases sitting between them. From germline, CDR1 is MGHDK and CDR2 SYGVNS. Here the CDR3 reads CASSEFARGGENTEAFF. The DNA of the CDR3 is TGTGCCAGCAGTGAATTCGCCCGGGGAGGGGAGAACACTGAAGCTTTCTTT.

This clone was seen a few times. The rearrangement uses TRBV27 and TRBJ1-2; 9 bases map to TRBD1. CDR3 length equals 15 residues. Unmatched junction bases numbered 13, after V lost 7 bases and J lost 7 bases. Germline lookup yields CDR1 MNHEY and CDR2 SMNVEV (reference sequence). The CDR3 DNA follows: TGTGCCAGCACCCCATTTGTGGGACAGGGTTTTGGCTACACCTTC. Its protein is CASTPFVGQGFGYTF.